These T cell receptor beta chains were read from a single sample in a study of blood T cell repertoires in COVID-19. The protocol was immunoSEQ multiplex PCR, while the TCRdb copy is restricted to in-frame clones and leaves out a portion. The sample has about 210,000 clones, 65% to 90% seen once. Sequenced: peripheral blood. These receptors all stem from a man aged 45 to 65 with active or convalescent COVID-19. CDR3s include the opening cysteine and the closing phenylalanine or tryptophan. A D gene is named only where the DNA matches it firmly. Size is omitted from some rows. Given values are once, few, many or a class for expanded clones.

CDR3 protein | CDR3 DNA | J gene | D gene | clone size | V gene
CASSVGGNTDTQYF | TGTGCCAGCAGCGTAGGGGGCAACACAGATACGCAGTATTTT | TRBJ2-3 | - | - | TRBV9
CAIRGLDYNEQFF | TGTGCCATCAGGGGGCTTGACTACAATGAGCAGTTCTTC | TRBJ2-1 | - | once | TRBV10-3
CASSRSQTGSTYEQYF | TGTGCCAGCAGTCGCTCCCAGACAGGGTCCACCTACGAGCAGTACTTC | TRBJ2-7 | TRBD1 | - | TRBV27
CASSPLTGTLNYGYTF | TGTGCCAGCAGCCCACTGACAGGGACCCTAAACTATGGCTACACCTTC | TRBJ1-2 | TRBD1 | few | TRBV5-6
CASSQDGTSGTEAFF | TGCGCCAGCAGCCAGGACGGGACATCGGGAACTGAAGCTTTCTTT | TRBJ1-1 | - | few | TRBV5-1
CASSWEGSGYNEQFF | TGTGCCAGCAGCTGGGAGGGTAGTGGCTACAATGAGCAGTTCTTC | TRBJ2-1 | TRBD2 | - | TRBV5-8
CASSLGLLAGLAYEQYF | TGTGCCAGCAGCTTAGGGCTCCTAGCGGGGCTGGCTTACGAGCAGTACTTC | TRBJ2-7 | TRBD2 | many | TRBV13
CASSLTGSNYGYTF | TGTGCCAGCAGTTTGACGGGGTCTAACTATGGCTACACCTTC | TRBJ1-2 | - | - | TRBV28
CASSQALGSSGTSYEQYF | TGCGCCAGCAGCCAAGCCCTAGGGTCTAGCGGGACCTCCTACGAGCAGTACTTC | TRBJ2-7 | TRBD2 | - | TRBV4-3
CASSVRSNTEAFF | TGTGCCAGCAGCGTCAGATCGAACACTGAAGCTTTCTTT | TRBJ1-1 | - | - | TRBV2
CASSPPGVGNGYTF | TGCGCCAGCAGCCCTCCAGGGGTGGGGAACGGCTACACCTTC | TRBJ1-2 | - | - | TRBV5-1
CASSFSRNTGELFF | TGTGCCAGCAGTTTTAGCAGAAACACCGGGGAGCTGTTTTTT | TRBJ2-2 | - | - | TRBV27
CASSMAGTAEQFF | TGTGCCAGTAGTATGGCGGGGACAGCTGAGCAGTTCTTC | TRBJ2-1 | - | - | TRBV19
CASSRGTGAGNTIYF | TGTGCCAGCAGCCGAGGGACAGGGGCTGGAAACACCATATATTTT | TRBJ1-3 | TRBD1 | - | TRBV14
CARNDRGKGYTF | TGTGCCAGGAACGACAGGGGTAAAGGCTACACCTTC | TRBJ1-2 | TRBD1 | few | TRBV5-3
CASSEYSPNTDTQYF | TGTGCCAGCAGCGAATACTCCCCGAACACAGATACGCAGTATTTT | TRBJ2-3 | - | - | TRBV21-1
CASSTSGRASQYF | TGTGCCAGCAGTACAAGCGGGAGGGCCTCCCAGTATTTT | TRBJ2-3 | TRBD2 | once | TRBV12-3/TRBV12-4
CASSLLAPQNTGELFF | TGTGCCAGCAGCCTACTAGCGCCCCAAAACACCGGGGAGCTGTTTTTT | TRBJ2-2 | TRBD2 | once | TRBV6-2/TRBV6-3
CASSFSGRGNEQFF | TGTGCCAGCAGTTTCAGCGGGAGAGGCAATGAGCAGTTCTTC | TRBJ2-1 | TRBD2 | - | TRBV27
CASRQTGLETQYF | TGTGCCAGCAGACAGACAGGGCTTGAGACCCAGTACTTC | TRBJ2-5 | TRBD1 | - | TRBV6-6
CASSVGGWTEAFF | TGTGCCAGTAGTGTCGGGGGTTGGACTGAAGCTTTCTTT | TRBJ1-1 | - | - | TRBV19
CATSDSGIYGYTF | TGTGCCACCAGTGATTCAGGGATTTATGGCTACACCTTC | TRBJ1-2 | - | - | TRBV24-1
CAISEFGGTSNQPQHF | TGTGCCATCAGTGAGTTCGGGGGGACGAGCAATCAGCCCCAGCATTTT | TRBJ1-5 | - | - | TRBV10-3
CASSIRLAGINTGELFF | TGTGCCAGCAGCATCCGACTAGCGGGAATTAACACCGGGGAGCTGTTTTTT | TRBJ2-2 | TRBD2 | once | TRBV7-2
CARRTSGSSEQYF | TGTGCCAGACGGACTAGCGGGAGCTCCGAGCAGTACTTC | TRBJ2-7 | TRBD2 | - | TRBV2
CASSLGQEAGYTF | TGTGCCAGCAGCCTAGGACAGGAAGCGGGCTACACCTTC | TRBJ1-2 | TRBD1 | - | TRBV28
CASSLNRGRNQNEQFF | TGTGCCAGCAGCCTCAACAGGGGGCGGAATCAAAATGAGCAGTTCTTC | TRBJ2-1 | TRBD1 | - | TRBV7-9
CASSQHRERAYNEQFF | TGCGCCAGCAGCCAACACAGGGAAAGGGCCTACAATGAGCAGTTCTTC | TRBJ2-1 | - | - | TRBV4-1
CASSQDPPGKGYGYTF | TGTGCCAGCAGCCAAGATCCGCCAGGGAAGGGCTATGGCTACACCTTC | TRBJ1-2 | - | - | TRBV4-2
CASSQLTVGLYNEQFF | TGCGCCAGCAGCCAACTGACAGTGGGCCTATACAATGAGCAGTTCTTC | TRBJ2-1 | - | - | TRBV4-1
CASKASDRELGYGYTF | TGTGCCAGTAAGGCTTCCGACAGGGAACTTGGCTATGGCTACACCTTC | TRBJ1-2 | TRBD1 | few | TRBV19
CASSLWGQGARTGELFF | TGTGCCAGCAGTTTATGGGGACAGGGGGCGCGTACCGGGGAGCTGTTTTTT | TRBJ2-2 | TRBD1 | - | TRBV28
CASSQGTGILYGYTF | TGCGCCAGCAGCCAAGGGACAGGGATTCTATACGGCTACACCTTC | TRBJ1-2 | TRBD1 | - | TRBV4-1
CASRSGGGEAFF | TGTGCCAGCCGGTCAGGGGGCGGTGAAGCTTTCTTT | TRBJ1-1 | TRBD1 | - | TRBV9
CASSLPPAGGVDEQFF | TGCGCCAGCAGCTTACCCCCCGCGGGAGGGGTCGATGAGCAGTTCTTC | TRBJ2-1 | TRBD2 | - | TRBV5-1
CATSRGAGPGRTGELFF | TGTGCCACCAGCAGAGGGGCTGGTCCGGGGAGAACCGGGGAGCTGTTTTTT | TRBJ2-2 | - | - | TRBV15
CASSLEIGVPDYGYTF | TGTGCCAGCAGCTTAGAAATCGGGGTTCCCGACTATGGCTACACCTTC | TRBJ1-2 | - | - | TRBV7-2